This TCR beta chain was captured in a study of OX40 agonist ivuxolimab in advanced cancers. Regarding the study as a whole: Expanded clones tended on average to be more numerous among CD8+ T cells than CD4+.

Note on this clone: What it binds is not known.

The CDR3 is made up of 16 amino acids. Germline V lookup: CDR1 SGHDT, CDR2 YYEEEE. The V gene lost 0 bases and the J gene lost 6 bases, with 15 bases spanning the gap. Repertoires were generated with immunoSEQ multiplex PCR, while TCRdb's copy carries only in-frame clones and drops some. The table records 75,000 to 95,000 clones, about 91% of them present only once. The sequence was obtained from an adult with an advanced solid tumor such as melanoma, head and neck, liver or kidney cancer. V usage is TRBV5-6 and J usage is TRBJ2-2; D is uncertain. The source material was CD4+ or CD8+ T cells sorted from blood, sampled in a trial of the OX40 agonist ivuxolimab. CDR3 DNA: TGTGCCAGCAGCTTGGGGCAGTATGTATTCGCCGGGGAGCTGTTTTTT. This translates into CASSLGQYVFAGELFF.